This TCR beta chain was observed in a study of T cells in Graves' hyperthyroidism and ophthalmopathy. The germline gives CDR1 KGHSH, CDR2 LQKENI. The CDR3 sequence is 16 residues long. This clonotype occurred a few times. A much larger clone differs by one base, so this may be a read error. TCR beta CDR3 region amplification was performed from RNA transcripts. Primed by the HTBI set, a first-round RT-PCR was run on the TCR CDR3. TCRdb re-called the multiplex PCR reads with MiXCR, one entry per CDR3 protein. The sample includes about 600,000 distinct CDR3 sequences, roughly a sixth of them seen just once.

This sequence joins TRBV18 and TRBJ2-5; the D gene could be TRBD1 or TRBD2 (5 bases each). Input material: blood. The source is a woman in her 40s with Graves' ophthalmopathy. The CDR3 coding sequence is TGTGCCAACTCACCACGGACCCGGGGCTCTGGGGAGACCCAGTACTTC. Residues: CANSPRTRGSGETQYF.